Listed here are 5 T cell receptor beta chains from one sample, sequenced in a study of T cell responses to AZD1222 COVID-19 vaccine. Sequencing was performed with immunoSEQ multiplex PCR; in TCRdb, only in-frame clones are kept and a portion is missing. The sample consists of some 100,000 clones, 70% to 90% of them appearing once. This material consisted of peripheral blood, taken on day 0 of AZD1222 vaccination. Every receptor here comes from an adult in good health.

This clone was picked up one time. This chain uses TRBV14 with TRBJ1-1, with a weak D call TRBD1 (5 bases). The CDR3 runs to 17 residues. V was pared by 3 bases and J by 3 bases, with 20 bases between. Germline-derived CDR1 and CDR2 are SGHDN and FVKESK. The CDR3 reads CASSQALGARMYTEAFF. In DNA, the CDR3 is TGTGCCAGCAGCCAGGCTTTAGGGGCCCGAATGTACACTGAAGCTTTCTTT.

The chain uses TRBV6-2 or TRBV6-3 and TRBJ1-5, with 7 bases identical to TRBD1. V lost 2 bases, J lost 11 bases, and 3 bases stayed unmatched. The germline V gene has CDR1 MNHEY and CDR2 SVGEGT. The CDR3 is 12 amino acids. The CDR3 region is CASSYPQGAQHF. In nucleotides, the CDR3 is TGTGCCAGCAGTTACCCCCAGGGGGCCCAGCATTTT.

The gene calls are TRBV6-5 and TRBJ2-1; 11 bases fit TRBD2. The CDR3 length is 15 residues. Looked up from germline, CDR1 is MNHEY and CDR2 is SVGAGI. The trim removed 6 bases at V and 3 bases at J, leaving 4 bases unmatched. CDR3 nucleotide sequence: TGTGCCAGCAGAACCACTAGCGGGGGCTACAATGAGCAGTTCTTC. It yields the protein CASRTTSGGYNEQFF.

This chain connects TRBV19 to TRBJ1-5; D gene uncertain. Trimming removed 1 base from V and 3 bases from J, with 4 bases in between. The germline CDR1 and CDR2 sequences are LNHDA and SQIVND (reference sequence). The CDR3 is 13 residues long. The CDR3, as DNA: TGTGCCAGTAGTATAGTTAACAATCAGCCCCAGCATTTT. This codes for CASSIVNNQPQHF.

This clone showed up just once. The rearrangement uses TRBV30 and TRBJ1-1; TRBD1 matches 7 bases. This CDR3 has 12 residues. The V gene end was trimmed by 5 bases and the J gene end by 1 base; junction bases not matched to a gene: 1. Germline CDR1 and CDR2: GTSNPN and SVGIG (reference sequence). The CDR3 sequence is CAWDRANTEAFF. CDR3 in DNA: TGTGCCTGGGACAGGGCGAACACTGAAGCTTTCTTT.